The clone carrying this T cell receptor (beta chain) was seen more than once but under ten times. Its specificity is unknown. Some clones are missing from TCRdb's copy, which holds only in-frame ones; the method was immunoSEQ multiplex PCR. The sample yields fewer than 80,000 clones, about 86% seen once. Time point in this sample: pretreatment peripheral blood. Patients each gave 1 to 8 samples, pretreatment and on-treatment. There are 15 residues in the CDR3. The V and J ends lost 7 bases and 1 base respectively, with 14 bases between them. Germline V gene lookup returns CDR1 MNHNY and CDR2 SVGAGI (reference sequence). These data originate in a study of PD-L1 blockade in urothelial cancer. The overall study: In terms of prior chemotherapy, patients had received 0 to 3 regimens. There were a median of about 140,000 T cells in blood samples. Regarding the study as a whole: Better survival was forecast by a pretreatment blood TCR clonality below the median.

The sequence derives from a man between 70 and 80 years old with urothelial cancer. The chain uses TRBV6-6 and TRBJ1-5, with a weak D call TRBD1 (5 bases). The sequencing used PBMCs, collected around atezolizumab (anti-PD-L1) treatment. This CDR3 reads CASTRQTLSNQPQHF. The CDR3 DNA sequence: TGTGCCAGCACACGACAGACCCTGAGCAATCAGCCCCAGCATTTT.